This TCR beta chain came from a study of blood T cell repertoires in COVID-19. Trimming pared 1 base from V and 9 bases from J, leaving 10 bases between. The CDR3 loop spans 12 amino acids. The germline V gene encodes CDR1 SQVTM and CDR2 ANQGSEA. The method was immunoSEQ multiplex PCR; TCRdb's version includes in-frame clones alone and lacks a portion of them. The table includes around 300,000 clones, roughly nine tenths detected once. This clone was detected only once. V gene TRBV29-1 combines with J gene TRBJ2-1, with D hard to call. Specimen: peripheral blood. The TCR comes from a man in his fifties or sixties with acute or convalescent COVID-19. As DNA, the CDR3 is TGCAGCGTTGAAGGGCGGAAGTTTGAGCAGTTCTTC. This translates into CSVEGRKFEQFF.